This is a list of T cell receptor beta chains from one sample in a study of radiotherapy plus CTLA-4 blockade in lung cancer. TCRdb's table, derived via immunoSEQ multiplex PCR, lists solely in-frame clones and lacks some. The sample lists around 45,000 clones, less than 75% occurring once. Material: peripheral blood, obtained from a patient treated with radiotherapy plus ipilimumab. The receptor set was obtained from a human donor with non-small cell lung cancer who had a partial response to radiotherapy plus ipilimumab. The CDR3 runs from the conserved cysteine through the conserved F or W. The D gene is left open where the match is weak. Size is omitted from some rows. Given values are once, few, many or a class for expanded clones.

V	size	J	D	CDR3	DNA
TRBV27	.	TRBJ1-2	TRBD1	CASSRQGAWNYGYTF	TGTGCCAGCAGCAGACAGGGGGCTTGGAACTATGGCTACACCTTC
TRBV7-2	.	TRBJ1-4	TRBD1	CASSSQGATNEKLFF	TGTGCCAGCAGCTCACAGGGGGCGACTAATGAAAAACTGTTTTTT
TRBV19	.	TRBJ2-5	TRBD1	CASRGQGGQETQYF	TGTGCCAGTAGAGGACAGGGAGGCCAAGAGACCCAGTACTTC
TRBV5-4	.	TRBJ1-1	TRBD1	CASSSGQKVEAFF	TGTGCCAGCAGCTCGGGACAGAAAGTTGAAGCTTTCTTT
TRBV9	.	TRBJ2-7	TRBD1	CASSGTQGAYFYEQYF	TGTGCCAGCAGCGGGACACAGGGGGCATATTTCTACGAGCAGTACTTC
TRBV6-5	.	TRBJ1-5	TRBD1	CASSTGGGQPQHF	TGTGCCAGCAGTACAGGGGGCGGGCAGCCCCAGCATTTT
TRBV7-8	.	TRBJ2-7	TRBD2	CASSLKAGAGYEQYF	TGTGCCAGCAGCTTAAAGGCGGGAGCCGGTTACGAGCAGTACTTC
TRBV11-2	.	TRBJ1-1	TRBD1	CASNRDSTGGTEAFF	TGTGCCAGCAACCGCGACTCTACAGGGGGCACTGAAGCTTTCTTT
TRBV5-1	.	TRBJ2-2	TRBD2	CASSPRPGLAGGTGELFF	TGCGCCAGCAGCCCAAGACCGGGACTAGCGGGAGGTACCGGGGAGCTGTTTTTT
TRBV2	once	TRBJ2-7	TRBD1	CASSGGQVNEQYF	TGTGCCAGCAGTGGGGGACAGGTAAACGAGCAGTACTTC
TRBV4-1	few	TRBJ2-7	.	CASSQDLTETYEQYF	TGCGCCAGCAGCCAAGACCTGACAGAGACCTACGAGCAGTACTTC
TRBV2	.	TRBJ2-4	TRBD2	CASSESSGGAKNIQYF	TGTGCCAGCAGTGAATCCTCCGGGGGGGCCAAAAACATTCAGTACTTC
TRBV6-6	.	TRBJ2-7	.	CASSTRNEQYF	TGTGCCAGCAGTACGCGGAACGAGCAGTACTTC
TRBV7-9	.	TRBJ2-5	TRBD2	CASSRGRVETQYF	TGTGCCAGCAGCCGCGGGAGGGTTGAGACCCAGTACTTC
TRBV7-8	.	TRBJ1-2	.	CASSLVQGGYTF	TGTGCCAGCAGCTTAGTGCAGGGTGGCTACACCTTC
TRBV7-6	.	TRBJ2-1	TRBD2	CASSLFGGLAGESSYNEQFF	TGTGCCAGCAGTTTATTCGGGGGACTAGCGGGGGAGAGCTCCTACAATGAGCAGTTCTTC
TRBV27	.	TRBJ1-2	TRBD1	CASSPGQNYGYTF	TGTGCCAGCAGTCCGGGACAGAACTATGGCTACACCTTC
TRBV5-1	.	TRBJ2-7	TRBD2	CASSSLAGGIDSYEQYF	TGCGCCAGCAGCTCCCTAGCGGGAGGGATTGACTCCTACGAGCAGTACTTC
TRBV6-6	few	TRBJ1-5	.	CASSPGHDSNQPQHF	TGTGCCAGCTCTCCGGGACATGATAGCAATCAGCCCCAGCATTTT
TRBV9	.	TRBJ1-1	.	CASSVTGGANTEAFF	TGTGCCAGCAGCGTAACCGGAGGGGCGAACACTGAAGCTTTCTTT
TRBV7-6	.	TRBJ2-3	TRBD2	CASSPRAGGHYTDTQYF	TGTGCCAGCAGCCCCCGGGCGGGGGGACATTATACAGATACGCAGTATTTT
TRBV12-5	.	TRBJ2-7	TRBD1	CASGLTTGGSEQYF	TGTGCTAGTGGTTTAACAACAGGGGGGAGCGAGCAGTACTTC
TRBV6-5	.	TRBJ1-1	.	CASSQQGITEAFF	TGTGCCAGCAGCCAACAGGGAATAACTGAAGCTTTCTTT
TRBV11-2	few	TRBJ2-5	TRBD1	CASSLQGQGVGTQYF	TGTGCCAGCAGCTTACAGGGACAGGGTGTCGGGACCCAGTACTTC
TRBV30	.	TRBJ2-3	TRBD2	CAWTHYRTAGDTDTQYF	TGTGCCTGGACCCACTACAGGACAGCGGGGGATACAGATACGCAGTATTTT
TRBV20-1	.	TRBJ1-2	.	CSASGGGGYTF	TGCAGTGCTAGTGGCGGGGGTGGCTACACCTTC
TRBV7-2	once	TRBJ1-5	.	CASSPGGRLDNQPQHF	TGTGCCAGCAGCCCCGGCGGCCGACTGGACAATCAGCCCCAGCATTTT
TRBV15	.	TRBJ2-1	.	CATSRDQGVEQFF	TGTGCCACCAGCAGAGATCAAGGAGTAGAGCAGTTCTTC
TRBV18	many	TRBJ1-5	.	CASSSAGSNQPQHF	TGTGCCAGCTCATCCGCGGGGAGCAATCAGCCCCAGCATTTT
TRBV7-2	.	TRBJ1-1	.	CASSLNRATEAFF	TGTGCCAGCAGCTTAAACAGAGCCACTGAAGCTTTCTTT
TRBV2	.	TRBJ2-1	.	CASSSRLRDNEQFF	TGTGCCAGCAGCTCTCGCCTCCGGGACAATGAGCAGTTCTTC
TRBV18	.	TRBJ2-3	TRBD1	CASSPPGQGGSDTQYF	TGTGCCAGCTCACCACCTGGACAGGGTGGTTCAGATACGCAGTATTTT
TRBV2	.	TRBJ1-1	.	CASSEVRGYTEAFF	TGTGCCAGCAGTGAAGTCAGGGGTTACACTGAAGCTTTCTTT
TRBV6-6	.	TRBJ1-6	.	CASSPNTPLHF	TGTGCCAGCAGCCCTAATACACCCCTCCACTTT
TRBV6-5	few	TRBJ1-6	.	CASSAADTWNSPLHF	TGTGCCAGCAGTGCCGCAGACACGTGGAATTCACCCCTCCACTTT
TRBV7-7	.	TRBJ2-5	TRBD2	CASSLTSGPQETQYF	TGTGCTAGCAGCCTGACTAGCGGGCCGCAAGAGACCCAGTACTTC
TRBV7-2	.	TRBJ2-7	TRBD2	CASSLEASGTYEQYF	TGTGCCAGCAGCTTAGAAGCTAGCGGGACCTACGAGCAGTACTTC
TRBV4-3	once	TRBJ1-5	.	CASSLGTNSQPQHF	TGCGCCAGCAGCCTCGGGACAAACTCTCAGCCCCAGCATTTT
TRBV2	.	TRBJ2-3	TRBD2	CASSGSGVGTDTQYF	TGTGCCAGCAGTGGTAGCGGGGTTGGCACAGATACGCAGTATTTT
TRBV5-6	.	TRBJ2-4	.	CASSPPHGGLQYF	TGTGCCAGCAGCCCGCCGCACGGGGGGCTTCAGTACTTC
TRBV4-3	few	TRBJ1-5	.	CASSQEWEGVRPQHF	TGCGCCAGCAGCCAAGAATGGGAGGGGGTGAGGCCCCAGCATTTT
TRBV30	.	TRBJ2-2	.	CAWSDHRGTAGELFF	TGTGCCTGGAGTGACCATCGGGGGACGGCGGGGGAGCTGTTTTTT
TRBV6-1	.	TRBJ2-7	.	CASSEARGGLPYEQYF	TGTGCCAGCAGTGAAGCCCGAGGGGGTTTACCCTACGAGCAGTACTTC
TRBV7-8	few	TRBJ2-7	.	CASSLMGQGSTSYEQYF	TGTGCCAGCAGCTTAATGGGGCAGGGATCAACTTCCTACGAGCAGTACTTC
TRBV9	.	TRBJ1-6	TRBD1	CASSGTGANSPLHF	TGTGCCAGCAGCGGGACAGGGGCTAATTCACCCCTCCACTTT
TRBV5-1	.	TRBJ1-1	TRBD1	CATTPTGTGRGTEAFF	TGCGCCACCACGCCGACTGGGACAGGACGGGGCACTGAAGCTTTCTTT
TRBV15	.	TRBJ2-7	TRBD1	CATSRDWDRLHEQYF	TGTGCCACCAGCAGAGATTGGGACAGGCTCCACGAGCAGTACTTC
TRBV2	.	TRBJ1-1	.	CASSPGILTEAFF	TGTGCCAGCAGTCCGGGGATTTTGACTGAAGCTTTCTTT
TRBV4-3	.	TRBJ2-7	.	CASSQEQLLEYEQYF	TGCGCCAGCAGCCAAGAACAACTACTTGAATACGAGCAGTACTTC
TRBV2	.	TRBJ2-7	.	CASSPGDEQYF	TGTGCCAGCAGCCCGGGTGACGAGCAGTACTTC